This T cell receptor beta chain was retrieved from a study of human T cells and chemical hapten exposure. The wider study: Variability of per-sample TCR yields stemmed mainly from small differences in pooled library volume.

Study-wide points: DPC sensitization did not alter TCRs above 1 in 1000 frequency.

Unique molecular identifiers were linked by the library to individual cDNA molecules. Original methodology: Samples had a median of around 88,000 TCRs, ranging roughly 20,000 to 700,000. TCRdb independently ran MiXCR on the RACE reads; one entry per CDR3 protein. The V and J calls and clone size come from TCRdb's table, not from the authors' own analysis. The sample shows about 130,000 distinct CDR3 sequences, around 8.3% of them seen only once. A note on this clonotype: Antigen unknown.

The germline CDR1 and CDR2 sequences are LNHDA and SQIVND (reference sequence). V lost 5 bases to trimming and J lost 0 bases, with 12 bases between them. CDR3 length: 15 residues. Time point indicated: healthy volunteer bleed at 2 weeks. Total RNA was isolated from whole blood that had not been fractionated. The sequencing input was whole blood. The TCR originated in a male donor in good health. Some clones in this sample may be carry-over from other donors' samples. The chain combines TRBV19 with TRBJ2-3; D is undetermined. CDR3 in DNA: TGTGCCAGTAGTCCTCGCAGGTCCAGCACAGATACGCAGTATTTT. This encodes CASSPRRSSTDTQYF. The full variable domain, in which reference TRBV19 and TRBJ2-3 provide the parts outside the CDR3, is DGGITQSPKYLFRKEGQNVTLSCEQNLNHDAMYWYRQDPGQGLRLIYYSQIVNDFQKGDIAEGYSVSREKKESFPLTVTSAQKNPTAFYLCASSPRRSSTDTQYFGPGTRLTVL.